These 9 T cell receptor beta chains came from one sample sequenced in a study of blood T cell repertoires in COVID-19. Using immunoSEQ multiplex PCR, the repertoire was profiled, and TCRdb retains in-frame clones only, with some absent. The sample gives 95,000 to 150,000 clones, roughly 82% of which show up once; 5% to 6.5% is in the top ten. Material: peripheral blood. The receptors originated from a human donor in a cohort sampled during active COVID-19.

The chain uses TRBV9 and TRBJ2-5; the match to TRBD2 covers 11 bases. CDR1 is SGDLS, CDR2 YYNGEE, per germline. The CDR3 spans 15 residues. With V trimmed by 4 bases and J by 5 bases, 7 bases remained unmatched. CDR3 region: CASSSTSGMGETQYF. The CDR3 DNA sequence: TGTGCCAGCAGCTCGACTAGCGGGATGGGTGAGACCCAGTACTTC.

The rearrangement uses TRBV11-3 and TRBJ2-7; 9 bases are a match to TRBD1. Losses at the gene ends were 3 bases for V and 3 bases for J; bases not matched to a gene: 0. The germline V gene has CDR1 SGHNT and CDR2 YENEEA. CDR3 length equals 13 residues. Here the CDR3 DNA reads TGTGCCAGCAGCTTGGACAGGGGCTACGAGCAGTACTTC. Protein sequence: CASSLDRGYEQYF.

Details on this clone: One end of the junction fails to match germline, which may point to a read error. The CDR3, as DNA: TGTGCTAGCAGCTTAGGCGGGTCTAACACCGGGGAGCTGTTTTTT. It codes for CASSLGGSNTGELFF. This chain connects TRBV7-7 to TRBJ2-2, with D perhaps TRBD2 (5 bases). This CDR3 spans 15 amino acids. Looked up from germline, CDR1 is SSHAT and CDR2 is FNYEAQ (reference sequence).

This chain joins TRBV5-4 and TRBJ1-6; D is possibly TRBD1 (6 bases). The germline V gene encodes CDR1 SGHNT and CDR2 YYREEE (reference sequence). This CDR3 is built from 12 residues. V was clipped by 4 bases and J by 7 bases, with 6 bases between them. The CDR3 spells CASSGQNSPLHF. The CDR3 DNA sequence: TGTGCCAGCAGCGGACAGAATTCACCCCTCCACTTT. The full variable domain, its missing parts supplied by reference TRBV5-4 and TRBJ1-6, is ETGVTQSPTHLIKTRGQQVTLRCSSQSGHNTVSWYQQALGQGPQFIFQYYREEENGRGNFPPRFSGLQFPNYSSELNVNALELDDSALYLCASSGQNSPLHFGNGTRLTVT.

This chain connects TRBV2 to TRBJ1-1, with 8 bases identical to TRBD1. The junction had 4 bases not matched to a gene; V was cut back by 6 bases and J by 4 bases. The CDR3 sequence is 13 residues long. Germline CDR1 is SNHLY and CDR2 is FYNNEI. The CDR3 protein is CASSGQGITEAFF. The DNA for the CDR3 is TGTGCCAGCAGCGGACAGGGCATCACTGAAGCTTTCTTT.

The V and J genes are TRBV18 and TRBJ2-7; no definite D call. Germline CDR1 reads KGHSH; CDR2 reads LQKENI. V shed 2 bases and J shed 3 bases, with 17 bases lying between them. The CDR3 length is 16 residues. This CDR3 is CASSPNDREYGYEQYF. The CDR3 region has the DNA TGTGCCAGCTCACCAAACGATCGAGAGTACGGCTACGAGCAGTACTTC.

The CDR3 reads CASSQDGAGVGGYTF. CDR3 bases: TGCGCCAGCAGCCAAGATGGGGCAGGGGTCGGAGGCTACACCTTC. This chain uses TRBV4-1 with TRBJ1-2, with D possibly matching TRBD1 (6 bases). The CDR3 length is 15 residues. With 0 bases removed from V and 8 bases from J, the gap between germline ends came to 16 bases. Looked up from germline, CDR1 is MGHRA and CDR2 is YSYEKL.

This clone was observed once. The chain carries TRBV6-4 and TRBJ2-2; 7 positions match TRBD1. The CDR3 has 15 amino acids. The junction had 4 bases not matched to a gene; V was cut back by 6 bases and J by 0 bases. Germline V CDR1 and CDR2: MRHNA, SNTAGT. The CDR3 region has the DNA TGTGCCAGCAGCGCCGGGACAGCGAACACCGGGGAGCTGTTTTTT. Its translation: CASSAGTANTGELFF.

The chain is built from TRBV7-3 and TRBJ1-6, with TRBD1 matching over 9 bases. Per the germline V gene, CDR1 is SGHTA and CDR2 is FQGTGA. Trimming at V came to 2 bases and at J to 7 bases, leaving 9 bases not matched to a gene. The CDR3 contains 17 residues. Here the CDR3 DNA reads TGTGCCAGCAGCTTACCCCCCCCCGGACAGGGGAATTCACCCCTCCACTTT. This gives the protein CASSLPPPGQGNSPLHF.